This T cell receptor (beta chain) appears in the sequencing data of a study of beta chain features in type 1 diabetes (dated by TCRdb to between 2018 and 2020). Concerning the study at large: Mean age, gender distribution, total cell number and subset yield were not different between patients and healthy donors. A total of roughly 99,000,000 sorted cells were examined across all samples, and the number of cells per subset was strongly correlated with RNA yield. In the study, TCRB repertoires of sorted circulating CD4+ T cell subsets from recently diagnosed type 1 diabetes patients were compared with those of matched healthy donors. Naive and central memory subsets were obtained from all 28 donors, but regulatory and stem cell-like memory subsets were isolated from only 8 patients and roughly 8 healthy donors. The full study reports these points: Naive, central memory and regulatory TCRB repertoires appeared to be more alike among patients than among healthy donors. PCR might favor shorter templates, but patient and control samples were amplified and corrected together, so any skew would affect both groups equally. At VDJ recombination sites, type 1 diabetes patients had fewer insertions and more deleted nucleotides, which implies abnormalities in thymic rearrangement. Type 1 diabetes patients showed a moderate but significant shortening of TCRB CDR3 length in all four CD4+ subsets. Because cDNA rather than genomic DNA was sequenced, highly expressing activated cells could have been over-represented, although no difference in activation and CD3 levels was found between groups. Because small numbers of individuals were included in the HLA sub-analyses, any influence of HLA type on TCRB rearrangement was left unresolved.

Each donor gave one peripheral blood draw, averaging approximately 0.11 L, which was collected into heparinised tubes. A BD FACSAria II and a panel including CD45RO, CCR7, CD25, CD127, CD95 and CD27 were used to sort naive, central memory, regulatory and stem cell-like memory CD4+ T cells. All sorted populations exceeded 95% purity. PBMCs were isolated immediately by Lymphoprep density gradient centrifugation and stained directly without culture. So that batch effects would be minimized, each experiment stained and sorted samples in pairs, pairing one healthy donor with one patient. The CDR3 has 16 amino acids, counting the end cysteine and phenylalanine. The only DNA kept is the CDR3, 48 bases in frame from the first base. Via the germline V gene, CDR1 is SGHDT and CDR2 YYEEEE. Between the V and J ends, shortened by 1 base and 0 bases respectively, the junction contains 13 bases. The entire amount of isolated RNA was reverse transcribed using the High Capacity cDNA Reverse Transcription Kit, so the sequenced TCRB transcripts were expressed ones. Deep immunoSEQ sequencing was performed on naive, central memory and regulatory T cell samples, with an average of roughly 4 million total reads per sample. After sorted cells were lysed in RLT buffer, RNA was extracted with DNase-treated RNeasy Micro or Mini kits, with the choice depending on cell number. Each cell subset was processed on its own to prevent cross-contamination, while patient and healthy donor samples were processed together. The immunoSEQ multiplex PCR was used to amplify TCRB sequences from cDNA, yielding 87-bp fragments that span the CDR3 region. Amplicons were sequenced on the Illumina HiSeq platform. On the study's bioinformatics: Synthetic template baselines were used to correct PCR bias computationally, reads within Hamming distance 2 were collapsed, and singletons that could not be merged were discarded. Reads were aligned against IMGT to assign V, D and J genes, CDR3 length and insertions or deletions at six rearrangement sites. Within each subset, clonotype counts were normalized to the number of sorted cells before true diversity and Gini coefficients were calculated with the tcR R package. The overlap coefficient, calculated on TCRB nucleotide sequences, was used to measure repertoire sharing. As stored in TCRdb, this immuneACCESS dataset retains in-frame rearrangements with V and J assigned. A fraction of the clones does not appear; measured against another copy, unresolved V genes explain less than half of the discrepancy, and the remainder lacks a known reason. The V and J calls and clone size were taken over from that table, and D and trimming were inferred from the DNA. The sample profile shows around 180,000 clones; approximately 13% of them were found once. The top ten clonotypes cover 0.62% of the sample.

This clone was found a few times. What antigen it recognizes has not been identified. No base-level quality is on record; no much larger clone is a single base apart. Specimen: central memory CD4+ T cells from blood. The chain uses TRBV5-6 and TRBJ1-1; the D gene cannot be resolved reliably. This clonotype was obtained from a woman aged 18-35 years in good health. The CDR3 is CASSLQVQSLNTEAFF. The bases are TGTGCCAGCAGCTTGCAGGTACAGAGCCTGAACACTGAAGCTTTCTTT.